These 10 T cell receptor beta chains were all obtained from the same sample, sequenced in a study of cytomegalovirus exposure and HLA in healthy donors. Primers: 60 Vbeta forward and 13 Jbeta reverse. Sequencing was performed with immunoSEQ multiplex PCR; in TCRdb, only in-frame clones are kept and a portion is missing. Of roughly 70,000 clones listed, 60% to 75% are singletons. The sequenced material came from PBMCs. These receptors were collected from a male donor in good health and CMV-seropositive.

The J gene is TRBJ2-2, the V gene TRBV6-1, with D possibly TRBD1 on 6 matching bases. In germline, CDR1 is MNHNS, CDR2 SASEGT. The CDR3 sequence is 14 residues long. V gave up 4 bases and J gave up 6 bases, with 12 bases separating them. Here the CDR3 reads CASSARTDAGELFF. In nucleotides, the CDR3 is TGTGCCAGCAGTGCCCGGACAGACGCCGGGGAGCTGTTTTTT.

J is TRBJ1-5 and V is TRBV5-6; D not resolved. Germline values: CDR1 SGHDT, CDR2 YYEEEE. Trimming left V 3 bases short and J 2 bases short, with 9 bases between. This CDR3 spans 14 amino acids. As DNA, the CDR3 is TGTGCCAGCAGCTCGGCGGCAGGCAATCAGCCCCAGCATTTT. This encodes CASSSAAGNQPQHF. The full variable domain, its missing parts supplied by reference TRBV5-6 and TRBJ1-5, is DAGVTQSPTHLIKTRGQQVTLRCSPKSGHDTVSWYQQALGQGPQFIFQYYEEEERQRGNFPDRFSGHQFPNYSSELNVNALLLGDSALYLCASSSAAGNQPQHFGDGTRLSIL.

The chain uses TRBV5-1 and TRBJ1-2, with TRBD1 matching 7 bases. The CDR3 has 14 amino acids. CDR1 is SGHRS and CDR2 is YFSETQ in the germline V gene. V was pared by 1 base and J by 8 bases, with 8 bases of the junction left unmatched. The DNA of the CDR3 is TGCGCCAGCAGCTTGTGGGGAGACAGGGCGGGCTACACCTTC. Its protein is CASSLWGDRAGYTF.

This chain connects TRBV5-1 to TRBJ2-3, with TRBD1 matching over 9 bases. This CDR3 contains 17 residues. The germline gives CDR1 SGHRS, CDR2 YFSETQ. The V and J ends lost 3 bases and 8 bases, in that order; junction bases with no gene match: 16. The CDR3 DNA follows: TGCGCCAGCAGCTCCAAACTCTTGGGACAGGGCCTAGGTACGCAGTATTTT. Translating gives CASSSKLLGQGLGTQYF.

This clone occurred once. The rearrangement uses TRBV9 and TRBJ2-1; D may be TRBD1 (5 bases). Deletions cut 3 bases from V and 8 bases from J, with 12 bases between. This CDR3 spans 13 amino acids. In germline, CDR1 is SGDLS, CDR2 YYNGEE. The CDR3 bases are TGTGCCAGCAGCGAAAGGGGCGAGCATGAGCAGTTCTTC. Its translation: CASSERGEHEQFF.

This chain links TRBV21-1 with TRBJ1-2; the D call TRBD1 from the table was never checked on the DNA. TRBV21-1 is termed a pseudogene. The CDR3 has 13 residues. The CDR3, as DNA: TGTGCCAGCAGCAAAGGCCGGTCAGGGGGCTACACCTTC. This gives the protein CASSKGRSGGYTF.

CDR3 nucleotide sequence: TGTGCCAGCAGCGTTATCGGGGATACAGATACGCAGTATTTT. Its translation is CASSVIGDTDTQYF. J is TRBJ2-3 and V is TRBV9; possible D gene TRBD2, 5 bases. Germline-derived CDR1 and CDR2 are SGDLS and YYNGEE. Trimming shortened V by 2 bases and J by 3 bases, and 10 bases separated the two germline ends. The length of the CDR3 is 14 residues.

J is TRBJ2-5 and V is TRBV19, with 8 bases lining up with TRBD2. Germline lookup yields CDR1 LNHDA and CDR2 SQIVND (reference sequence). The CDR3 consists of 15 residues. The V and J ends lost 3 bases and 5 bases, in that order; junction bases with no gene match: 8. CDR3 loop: CASSIGTSAWETQYF. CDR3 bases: TGTGCCAGTAGTATTGGGACTAGTGCTTGGGAGACCCAGTACTTC.

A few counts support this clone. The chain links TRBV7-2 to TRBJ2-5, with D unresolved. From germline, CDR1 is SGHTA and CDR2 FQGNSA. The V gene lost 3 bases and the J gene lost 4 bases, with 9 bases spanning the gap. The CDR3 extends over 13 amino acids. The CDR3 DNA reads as TGTGCCAGCAGCTTCAGTAATGTAGAGACCCAGTACTTC. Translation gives CASSFSNVETQYF.

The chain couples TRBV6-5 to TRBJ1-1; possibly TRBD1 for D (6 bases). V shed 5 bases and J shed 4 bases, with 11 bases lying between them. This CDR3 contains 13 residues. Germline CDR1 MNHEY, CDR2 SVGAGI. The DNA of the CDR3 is TGTGCCAGCAGTGGGACAAGAACCACTGAAGCTTTCTTT. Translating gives CASSGTRTTEAFF.